This record covers a single T cell receptor beta chain. V gave up 4 bases and J gave up 7 bases, with 12 bases separating them. The CDR3 consists of 13 residues. Germline V lookup: CDR1 SGHNT, CDR2 YENEEA. The entry originates in a study of control samples from healthy donors and cancer patients. Generated by immunoSEQ multiplex PCR, the TCRdb table keeps only in-frame clones and is missing some. The sample lists about 150,000 clones, about nine tenths occurring once. This clonotype was obtained from a woman between 40 and 55 years old in good health. V is TRBV11-3 and J is TRBJ2-3; D unresolved. The sequenced sample was blood. The CDR3 DNA sequence: TGTGCCAGCAGCTCAGAACAGTTCAATACGCAGTATTTT. This translates into CASSSEQFNTQYF. The variable domain in full, with the rest retrieved from reference TRBV11-3 and TRBJ2-3, is EAGVVQSPRYKIIEKKQPVAFWCNPISGHNTLYWYLQNLGQGPELLIRYENEEAVDDSQLPKDRFSAERLKGVDSTLKIQPAELGDSAVYLCASSSEQFNTQYFGPGTRLTVL.